This TCR beta chain was observed in a study of Ad26.COV2.S vaccination and SARS-CoV-2 variants. Treatment: 15 to 20 received Ad26.COV2.S at low or high dose, single or two shots; about 5 received placebo; per-sample allocation not given. Sample collection was performed on day 63 after the first vaccine or placebo injection. Germline V gives CDR1 MNHEY, CDR2 SMNVEV (reference sequence). The CDR3 length is 17 residues. The trim removed 5 bases at V and 4 bases at J, leaving 9 bases unmatched. Repertoires were generated with immunoSEQ multiplex PCR, while TCRdb's copy carries only in-frame clones and drops some. There are about 680,000 clones in the sample; roughly nine tenths occur only once, and approximately 1.5% lies in the top ten. A single count supports this clone.

The clonotype was recovered from a person between 18 and 59 years old who received the Ad26.COV2.S COVID-19 vaccine or a placebo. The chain uses TRBV27 and TRBJ2-1; 12 bases match TRBD2. The material sequenced was peripheral blood, taken in a trial of Ad26.COV2.S vaccine versus placebo. The CDR3 loop reads CASSPLGLAGLYNEQFF. DNA for the CDR3: TGTGCCAGCAGTCCTCTTGGACTAGCGGGACTTTACAATGAGCAGTTCTTC.